The 14 T cell receptor beta chains given below trace back to one sample, sequenced in a study of T cells in Graves' hyperthyroidism and ophthalmopathy. What was amplified from RNA transcripts were TCR beta CDR3 regions. First-round RT-PCR targeting the TCR CDR3 was performed with the HTBI primer set. Via MiXCR, TCRdb re-called the multiplex PCR reads, giving one row per CDR3 protein. The repertoire holds around 350,000 distinct CDR3 sequences, with around 25% as singletons. The sequenced sample consisted of blood. The receptors derive from a man aged 50 to 59 with Graves' hyperthyroidism.

This clonotype turned up a few times. V usage is TRBV3-1 and J usage is TRBJ2-3, with D tentatively TRBD1 (5 bases). CDR1 and CDR2 (germline): LGHDT, YNNKEL (reference sequence). V was cut by 0 bases and J by 1 base, with 11 bases left in between. The CDR3 totals 16 residues. The CDR3 DNA sequence: TGTGCCAGCAGCCAAGATCCGACAGCCGGCACAGATACGCAGTATTTT. Its protein is CASSQDPTAGTDTQYF.

This clonotype was counted between two and nine times. This rearrangement joins TRBV20-1 to TRBJ2-5, with a possible D match to TRBD2 (5 bases). V was cut by 3 bases and J by 9 bases, with 14 bases left in between. The CDR3 sequence is 12 residues long. CDR1 is DFQATT, CDR2 SNEGSKA, per germline (reference sequence). In nucleotides, the CDR3 is TGCAGTGCTAGTGGAGAGGGAGTGGCCCAGTACTTC. It yields the protein CSASGEGVAQYF.

The CDR3 spells CATSRDLPPNTEAFF. In DNA form, the CDR3 reads TGTGCCACCAGCAGAGATTTACCCCCGAACACTGAAGCTTTCTTT. The chain links TRBV15 to TRBJ1-1; D not resolved. Germline V CDR1 and CDR2: LNHNV, YYDKDF (reference sequence). Trimming cost V 0 bases and J 1 base, with 9 bases left between them. This CDR3 contains 15 residues.

This clonotype was counted only a few times. V gene TRBV7-9 combines with J gene TRBJ2-6; no reliable D call. This CDR3 has 13 amino acids. Germline-derived CDR1 and CDR2 are SEHNR and FQNEAQ (reference sequence). Trimming took 6 bases from V and 4 from J, leaving 7 bases between them. CDR3 sequence: CASRLGGANVLTF. CDR3 nucleotides: TGTGCCAGCAGATTGGGGGGGGCCAACGTCCTGACTTTC.

DNA for the CDR3: TGTGCCAGCAGCTTAGGCAGGGAAAATGAGCAGTTCTTC. Protein product: CASSLGRENEQFF. V usage is TRBV7-9 and J usage is TRBJ2-1; maybe TRBD1 (5 bases). CDR1 and CDR2 from the germline V gene are SEHNR and FQNEAQ (reference sequence). V was cut by 1 base and J by 7 bases, with 8 bases left in between. The CDR3 has 13 amino acids.

A few counts support this clonotype. The genes are TRBV7-9 and TRBJ2-1; 10 bases match TRBD1. There are 15 residues in the CDR3. The junction had 3 bases not matched to a gene; V was cut back by 0 bases and J by 7 bases. Looked up from germline, CDR1 is SEHNR and CDR2 is FQNEAQ (reference sequence). CDR3 in DNA: TGTGCCAGCAGCTTAGCCTGGGACAGGGGAAATGAGCAGTTCTTC. Protein product: CASSLAWDRGNEQFF.

This chain connects TRBV6-1 to TRBJ2-1, with D tentatively TRBD2 (6 bases). Germline CDR1 MNHNS, CDR2 SASEGT. V lost 6 bases and J 3 bases, leaving 12 bases between the germline ends. This CDR3 is 14 amino acids long. Written as DNA, the CDR3 is TGTGCCAGCAGACTTAGCGGCCTCTACAATGAGCAGTTCTTC. This encodes CASRLSGLYNEQFF.

The chain employs TRBV13 and TRBJ2-1, with D tentatively TRBD2 (6 bases). This CDR3 has 13 residues. V gave up 9 bases and J gave up 5 bases, with 14 bases separating them. Germline V gene data show CDR1 as PRHDT and CDR2 as FYEKMQ (reference sequence). The CDR3, as DNA: TGTGCCAGTATAGCGGCTATTAACAATGAGCAGTTCTTC. As protein: CASIAAINNEQFF.

Many counts were recorded for this clonotype. The chain links TRBV5-1 to TRBJ2-1; D might be TRBD1 (6 bases). Germline V gene lookup returns CDR1 SGHRS and CDR2 YFSETQ. V gave up 0 bases and J gave up 6 bases, with 22 bases separating them. The CDR3 covers 18 residues. The CDR3 is CASSLANPTGWSANEQFF. The CDR3 region has the DNA TGCGCCAGCAGCTTGGCCAATCCGACAGGATGGTCCGCCAATGAGCAGTTCTTC.

The J gene is TRBJ1-2, the V gene TRBV5-4; no firm D call. CDR1 is SGHNT, CDR2 YYREEE, per germline (reference sequence). V was shortened by 0 bases and J by 6 bases, with 3 bases between the two germline ends. This CDR3 has 11 residues. The CDR3: CASSLDDGYTF. The DNA of the CDR3 is TGTGCCAGCAGCTTGGATGATGGCTACACCTTC.

In this sample, this clonotype turned up many times. V is TRBV20-1 and J is TRBJ2-1, with 7 bases that match TRBD1. The junction had 7 bases not matched to a gene; V was cut back by 6 bases and J by 2 bases. In germline, CDR1 is DFQATT, CDR2 SNEGSKA (reference sequence). CDR3 length: 14 amino acids. The CDR3 here is CSARRTGAYNEQFF. DNA of the CDR3: TGCAGTGCGAGACGGACAGGTGCCTACAATGAGCAGTTCTTC.

This chain uses TRBV12-3 or TRBV12-4 with TRBJ2-1, with D perhaps TRBD2 (6 bases). V was trimmed by 4 bases and J by 11 bases, leaving 15 bases between them. There are 13 residues in the CDR3. This chain's CDR3 is CASSYLADEQQFF. The CDR3 bases are TGTGCCAGCAGTTATTTAGCGGATGAGCAGCAGTTCTTC.

This chain joins TRBV6-1 and TRBJ2-7; 10 bases line up with TRBD1. Germline V gene sequence: CDR1 MNHNS, CDR2 SASEGT. V gave up 5 bases and J gave up 2 bases; unmatched junction bases: 15. The CDR3 runs 18 residues. DNA for the CDR3: TGTGCCAGCAGTTTTTCCGGGACAGGGGAGGTGTTCACCTACGAGCAGTACTTC. Translation: CASSFSGTGEVFTYEQYF.

In its sample, this clonotype was seen a few times. The rearrangement uses TRBV19 and TRBJ2-3, with a possible D match to TRBD1 (6 bases). Germline values: CDR1 LNHDA, CDR2 SQIVND (reference sequence). V was clipped by 10 bases and J by 6 bases, with 14 bases between them. The CDR3 length is 12 residues. DNA for the CDR3: TGTGCCACCAACAGGGTTGGGGATACGCAGTATTTT. This gives the protein CATNRVGDTQYF.